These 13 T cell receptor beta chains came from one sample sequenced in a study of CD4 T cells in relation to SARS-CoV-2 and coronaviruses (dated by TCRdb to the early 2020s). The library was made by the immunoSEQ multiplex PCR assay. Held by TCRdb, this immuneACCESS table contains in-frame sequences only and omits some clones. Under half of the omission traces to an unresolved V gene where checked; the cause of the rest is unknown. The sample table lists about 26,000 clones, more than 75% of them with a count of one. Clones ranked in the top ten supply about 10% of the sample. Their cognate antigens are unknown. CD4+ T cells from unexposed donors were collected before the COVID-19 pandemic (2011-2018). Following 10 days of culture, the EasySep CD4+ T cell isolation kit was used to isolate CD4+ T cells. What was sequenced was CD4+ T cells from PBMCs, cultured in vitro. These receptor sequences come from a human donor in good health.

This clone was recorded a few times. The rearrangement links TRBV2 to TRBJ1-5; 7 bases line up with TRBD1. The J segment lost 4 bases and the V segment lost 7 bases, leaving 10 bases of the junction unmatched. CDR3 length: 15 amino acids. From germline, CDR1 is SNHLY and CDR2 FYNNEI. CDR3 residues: CASTFRGGINQPQHF. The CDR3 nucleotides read TGTGCCAGCACCTTCCGAGGGGGCATTAATCAGCCCCAGCATTTT.

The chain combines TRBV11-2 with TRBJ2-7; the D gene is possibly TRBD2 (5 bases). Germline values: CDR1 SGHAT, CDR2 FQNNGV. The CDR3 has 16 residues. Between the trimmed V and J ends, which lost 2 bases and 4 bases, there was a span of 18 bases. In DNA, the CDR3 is TGTGCCAGCAGCTTAAGCCCCTCGGCGGGCCTATACGAGCAGTACTTC. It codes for CASSLSPSAGLYEQYF.

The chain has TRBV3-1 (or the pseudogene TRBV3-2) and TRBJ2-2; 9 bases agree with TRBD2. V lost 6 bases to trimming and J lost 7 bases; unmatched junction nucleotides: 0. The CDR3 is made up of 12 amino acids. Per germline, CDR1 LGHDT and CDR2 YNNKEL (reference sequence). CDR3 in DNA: TGTGCCAGCAGACTAGCGGGCGGGGAGCTGTTTTTT. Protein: CASRLAGGELFF.

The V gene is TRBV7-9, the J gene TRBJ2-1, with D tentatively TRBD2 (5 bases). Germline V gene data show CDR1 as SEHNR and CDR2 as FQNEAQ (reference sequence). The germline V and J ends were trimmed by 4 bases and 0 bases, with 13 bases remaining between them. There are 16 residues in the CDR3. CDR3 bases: TGTGCCAGCAGCTCACCAAAAAGCGGCTCCTACAATGAGCAGTTCTTC. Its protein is CASSSPKSGSYNEQFF.

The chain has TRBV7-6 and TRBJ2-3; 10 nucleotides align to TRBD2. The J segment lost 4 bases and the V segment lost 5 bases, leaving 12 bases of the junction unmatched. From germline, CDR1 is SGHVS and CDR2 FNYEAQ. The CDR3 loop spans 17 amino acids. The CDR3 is CASSQPTRLAGADTQYF. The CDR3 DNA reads TGTGCCAGCAGCCAACCTACAAGGCTAGCGGGAGCAGATACGCAGTATTTT.

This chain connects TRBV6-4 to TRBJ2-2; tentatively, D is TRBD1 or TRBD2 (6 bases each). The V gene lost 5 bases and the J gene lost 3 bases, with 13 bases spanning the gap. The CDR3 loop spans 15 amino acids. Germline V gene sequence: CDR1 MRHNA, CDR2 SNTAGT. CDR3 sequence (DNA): TGTGCCAGCAGTCAAGGGGGGAGTGACACCGGGGAGCTGTTTTTT. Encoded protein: CASSQGGSDTGELFF.

The CDR3 nucleotides read TGTGCCAGCAGCCAAGTAAGTCGGGACAATGAGCAGTTCTTC. It is translated as CASSQVSRDNEQFF. The V and J genes are TRBV3-1 (or the pseudogene TRBV3-2) and TRBJ2-1; D ambiguous. Between the trimmed V and J ends, which lost 1 base and 5 bases, there was a span of 9 bases. Germline values: CDR1 LGHDT, CDR2 YNNKEL (reference sequence). The CDR3 has 14 amino acids.

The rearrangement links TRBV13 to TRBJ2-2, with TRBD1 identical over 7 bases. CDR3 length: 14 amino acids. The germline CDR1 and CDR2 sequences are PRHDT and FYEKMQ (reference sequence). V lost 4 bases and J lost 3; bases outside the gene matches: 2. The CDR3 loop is CASSSRGHTGELFF. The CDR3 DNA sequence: TGTGCCAGCAGCTCGAGGGGGCACACCGGGGAGCTGTTTTTT.

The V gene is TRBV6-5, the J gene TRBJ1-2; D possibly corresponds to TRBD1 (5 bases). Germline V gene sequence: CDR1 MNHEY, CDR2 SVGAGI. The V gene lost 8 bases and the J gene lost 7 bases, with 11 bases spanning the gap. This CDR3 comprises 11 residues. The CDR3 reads CASGVGGGYTF. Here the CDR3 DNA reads TGTGCCAGCGGCGTTGGGGGTGGCTACACCTTC.

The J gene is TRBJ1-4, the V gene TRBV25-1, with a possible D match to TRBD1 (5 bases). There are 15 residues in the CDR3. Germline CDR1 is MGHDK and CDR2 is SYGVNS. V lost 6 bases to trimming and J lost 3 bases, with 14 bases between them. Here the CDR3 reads CASSLNPGPNEKLFF. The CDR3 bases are TGTGCCAGCAGCCTCAATCCGGGACCTAATGAAAAACTGTTTTTT.

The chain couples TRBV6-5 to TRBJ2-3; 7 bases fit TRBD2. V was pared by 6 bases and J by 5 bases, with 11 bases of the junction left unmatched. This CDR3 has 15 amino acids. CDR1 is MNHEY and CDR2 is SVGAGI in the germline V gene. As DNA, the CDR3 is TGTGCCAGCAGCGGTGCCGGGGGGAACGAAGATACGCAGTATTTT. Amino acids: CASSGAGGNEDTQYF.

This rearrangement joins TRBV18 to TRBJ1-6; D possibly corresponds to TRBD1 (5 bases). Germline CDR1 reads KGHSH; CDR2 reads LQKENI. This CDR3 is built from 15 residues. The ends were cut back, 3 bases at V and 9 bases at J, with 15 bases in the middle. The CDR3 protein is CASSPSSMGTSPLHF. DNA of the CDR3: TGTGCCAGCTCACCTTCTTCTATGGGGACTTCACCCCTCCACTTT. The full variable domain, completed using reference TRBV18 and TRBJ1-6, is NAGVMQNPRHLVRRRGQEARLRCSPMKGHSHVYWYRQLPEEGLKFMVYLQKENIIDESGMPKERFSAEFPKEGPSILRIQQVVRGDSAAYFCASSPSSMGTSPLHFGNGTRLTVT.

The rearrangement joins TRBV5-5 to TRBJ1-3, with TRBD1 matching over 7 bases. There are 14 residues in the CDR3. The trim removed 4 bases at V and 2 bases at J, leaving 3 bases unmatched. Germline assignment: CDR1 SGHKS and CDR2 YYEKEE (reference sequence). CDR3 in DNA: TGTGCCAGCAGCGGACAGGCCGCTGGAAACACCATATATTTT. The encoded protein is CASSGQAAGNTIYF.